These 25 T cell receptor beta chains share one sample of origin, sequenced in a study of blood T cell repertoires in COVID-19. Data came from immunoSEQ multiplex PCR; TCRdb stores just in-frame clones and leaves some out. The table has 200,000 to 250,000 clones, approximately 78% seen once; the top ten hold less than 6%. Material for sequencing was peripheral blood. The receptors were gathered from a woman in her seventies with COVID-19, enrolled during active disease.

The genes are TRBV24-1 and TRBJ2-1; 9 positions match TRBD2. Germline CDR1 and CDR2: KGHDR and SFDVKD. CDR3 length: 13 amino acids. Germline trimming cut 5 bases from V and 9 bases from J; bases unmatched to any gene: 4. The DNA for the CDR3 is TGTGCCACCAGTGTCCTACTAGCGGGTGAGCAGTTCTTC. It codes for CATSVLLAGEQFF.

The table lists this clone with a few counts. The CDR3 reads CASRTIRDRGHEQYF. CDR3 nucleotide sequence: TGTGCCAGCAGGACTATCCGGGACAGGGGCCACGAGCAGTACTTC. The chain uses TRBV2 and TRBJ2-7; 10 bases are shared with TRBD1. Germline trimming cut 6 bases from V and 5 bases from J; bases unmatched to any gene: 10. The CDR3 covers 15 residues. Per the germline V gene, CDR1 is SNHLY and CDR2 is FYNNEI.

The gene calls are TRBV5-1 and TRBJ1-1; D is ambiguous. The CDR3 consists of 13 residues. The V and J ends lost 4 bases and 1 base respectively, with 8 bases between them. Per germline, CDR1 SGHRS and CDR2 YFSETQ. In DNA, the CDR3 is TGCGCCAGCAGCCAGGCCAAGAACACTGAAGCTTTCTTT. Amino acid sequence: CASSQAKNTEAFF. Variable domain in full (rest from reference TRBV5-1 and TRBJ1-1): KAGVTQTPRYLIKTRGQQVTLSCSPISGHRSVSWYQQTPGQGLQFLFEYFSETQRNKGNFPGRFSGRQFSNSRSEMNVSTLELGDSALYLCASSQAKNTEAFFGQGTRLTVV.

This chain joins TRBV30 and TRBJ2-3; 10 nucleotides align to TRBD2. Trimming cost V 6 bases and J 4 bases; bases outside gene matches: 7. Per the germline V gene, CDR1 is GTSNPN and CDR2 is SVGIG (reference sequence). CDR3 length equals 14 residues. The CDR3 nucleotides read TGTGCCTGCGTACTAGCGGGAAGGGCAGATACGCAGTATTTT. This gives the protein CACVLAGRADTQYF.

V usage is TRBV6-4 and J usage is TRBJ2-4; the match to TRBD2 covers 10 bases. The CDR3 consists of 15 residues. Germline CDR1 is MRHNA and CDR2 is SNTAGT. After removal of 8 bases from V and 9 bases from J, the junction contained 13 bases not matched to a gene. CDR3 residues: CASEGLALRGSIQYF. The DNA for the CDR3 is TGTGCCAGCGAGGGACTAGCGCTCCGAGGGAGCATTCAGTACTTC.

J is TRBJ1-2 and V is TRBV6-5; 9 positions agree with TRBD1. The J segment lost 8 bases and the V segment lost 1 base, leaving 8 bases of the junction unmatched. In germline, CDR1 is MNHEY, CDR2 SVGAGI. The CDR3 extends over 15 amino acids. The CDR3 DNA reads as TGTGCCAGCAGTTACTTCCGGGACAGGGTTTGGGGCTACACCTTC. Translation: CASSYFRDRVWGYTF.

The chain links TRBV5-8 to TRBJ2-7; 8 nucleotides match TRBD2. The germline V gene has CDR1 SGHTS and CDR2 YDEGEE. With 3 bases clipped from V and 2 bases from J, the junction kept 7 bases outside the gene matches. The CDR3 totals 15 residues. The CDR3 sequence is CASSSSGTSTYEQYF. The CDR3 DNA reads as TGTGCCAGCAGCTCCTCGGGGACTAGTACCTACGAGCAGTACTTC.

This clone was seen just once. V is TRBV5-1 and J is TRBJ1-1; TRBD1 agrees at 9 bases. Germline V gene lookup returns CDR1 SGHRS and CDR2 YFSETQ. V was clipped by 4 bases and J by 0 bases; unmatched bases: 4. This CDR3 is built from 15 residues. The DNA for the CDR3 is TGCGCCAGCAGCCAAGGGGACAGGGTGAACACTGAAGCTTTCTTT. Its translation: CASSQGDRVNTEAFF.

This clone was picked up one time. The chain couples TRBV7-2 to TRBJ2-3; D might be TRBD1 (6 bases). CDR1 and CDR2 (germline): SGHTA, FQGNSA. This CDR3 comprises 16 residues. The ends were cut back, 3 bases at V and 3 bases at J, with 16 bases in the middle. For the CDR3, the DNA is TGTGCCAGCAGCTTGGACCTTACAGGGAAGACAGATACGCAGTATTTT. Its protein is CASSLDLTGKTDTQYF.

The chain carries TRBV12-5 and TRBJ2-3; D gene unclear. CDR1 and CDR2 (germline): LGHNT, FRNRAP. V dropped 0 bases and J dropped 8 bases, with 9 bases sitting between them. This CDR3 is built from 13 residues. The CDR3 sequence is CASGLVPPGTQYF. CDR3 nucleotide sequence: TGTGCTAGTGGTTTGGTGCCCCCGGGTACGCAGTATTTT.

Concerning this clone: Within the sample, other DNA sequences also encode this same CDR3. The rearrangement links TRBV10-3 to TRBJ1-6; 7 positions agree with TRBD1. Germline loops: CDR1 ENHRY, CDR2 SYGVKD. Unmatched junction bases numbered 1, after V lost 3 bases and J lost 2 bases. The CDR3 totals 15 residues. CDR3 in amino acids: CAISEGQAYNSPLHF. CDR3 bases: TGTGCCATCAGTGAAGGACAGGCCTATAATTCACCCCTCCACTTT.

This sequence joins TRBV28 and TRBJ1-2; D is unclear. The ends were cut back, 6 bases at V and 4 bases at J, with 6 bases in the middle. CDR1 and CDR2 from the germline V gene are MDHEN and SYDVKM. The CDR3 has 11 amino acids. This CDR3 reads CASSGSYGYTF. In DNA, the CDR3 is TGTGCCAGCAGCGGGAGCTATGGCTACACCTTC.

This sequence joins TRBV7-9 and TRBJ2-2; 7 bases fit TRBD1. The CDR3 sequence is 16 residues long. With 5 bases clipped from V and 4 bases from J, the junction kept 10 bases outside the gene matches. Germline lookup yields CDR1 SEHNR and CDR2 FQNEAQ (reference sequence). In nucleotides, the CDR3 is TGTGCCAGCAGCCTACAGGGGAGCGGCGCCACCGGGGAGCTGTTTTTT. Amino acids: CASSLQGSGATGELFF.

Remarks on this clone: This sample includes further DNA sequences coding for the same CDR3. J is TRBJ2-7 and V is TRBV24-1; 10 bases agree with TRBD1. Trimming at V came to 2 bases and at J to 2 bases, leaving 2 bases not matched to a gene. Germline CDR1 KGHDR, CDR2 SFDVKD. This CDR3 is 15 amino acids long. CDR3 coding DNA: TGTGCCACCAGTGATTCCGGGACAGGGGCCTACGAGCAGTACTTC. It encodes CATSDSGTGAYEQYF.

The chain links TRBV11-2 to TRBJ2-1; perhaps TRBD2 as D (5 bases). The V and J ends lost 2 bases and 3 bases respectively, with 11 bases between them. CDR3 length: 15 amino acids. Germline-derived CDR1 and CDR2 are SGHAT and FQNNGV. In DNA, the CDR3 is TGTGCCAGCAGCTTAACCGGGAATTTCTACAATGAGCAGTTCTTC. Amino acids: CASSLTGNFYNEQFF.

The chain recombines TRBV10-3 with TRBJ1-1, with 8 nucleotides matching TRBD1. V lost 6 bases to trimming and J lost 4 bases; unmatched junction nucleotides: 10. This CDR3 spans 15 amino acids. CDR1 and CDR2 (germline): ENHRY, SYGVKD. In DNA, the CDR3 is TGTGCCATCAGGGATCCGGGACAGGCCCTCACTGAAGCTTTCTTT. Amino acids: CAIRDPGQALTEAFF.

This chain links TRBV27 with TRBJ1-3; D may be TRBD1 (6 bases). The CDR3 extends over 15 amino acids. Trimming pared 6 bases from V and 1 base from J, leaving 13 bases between. Germline lookup yields CDR1 MNHEY and CDR2 SMNVEV (reference sequence). The CDR3 DNA reads TGTGCCAGCAGGGCGGGGGGGGCTTCTGGAAACACCATATATTTT. This encodes CASRAGGASGNTIYF.

The chain carries TRBV11-2 and TRBJ1-2; 9 nucleotides align to TRBD1. The germline V gene encodes CDR1 SGHAT and CDR2 FQNNGV. The CDR3 sequence is 15 residues long. Trimming took 1 base from V and 4 from J; bases not matched to a gene: 4. The CDR3: CASSLVGTGSYGYTF. In DNA, the CDR3 is TGTGCCAGCAGCTTAGTAGGGACAGGGTCCTATGGCTACACCTTC.

The chain recombines TRBV5-1 with TRBJ1-2, with 10 bases matching TRBD1. The CDR3 spans 17 residues. The V and J ends lost 1 base and 3 bases, in that order; junction bases with no gene match: 9. Germline CDR1 is SGHRS and CDR2 is YFSETQ. CDR3 nucleotides: TGCGCCAGCAGCTTGACGACAGGGGGCGGTTTTGACTATGGCTACACCTTC. Protein sequence: CASSLTTGGGFDYGYTF.

J is TRBJ2-7 and V is TRBV7-2; the D gene is possibly TRBD2 (5 bases). Trimming shortened V by 5 bases and J by 4 bases, and 15 bases separated the two germline ends. The CDR3 runs to 14 residues. The germline CDR1 and CDR2 sequences are SGHTA and FQGNSA. CDR3 DNA sequence: TGTGCCAGCAGCCCCCAATCTGAGGGATACGAGCAGTACTTC. Its translation is CASSPQSEGYEQYF.

J is TRBJ1-1 and V is TRBV7-9; the D is unclear. With 4 bases removed from V and 2 bases from J, the gap between germline ends came to 2 bases. Germline CDR1 SEHNR, CDR2 FQNEAQ (reference sequence). This CDR3 comprises 11 residues. The CDR3 region has the DNA TGTGCCAGCAGCTCTAACACTGAAGCTTTCTTT. Protein sequence: CASSSNTEAFF.

This chain uses TRBV18 with TRBJ2-1, with 7 bases fitting TRBD2. CDR3 length: 15 amino acids. The junction had 5 bases not matched to a gene; V was cut back by 2 bases and J by 4 bases. Germline CDR1 is KGHSH and CDR2 is LQKENI. The CDR3, as DNA: TGTGCCAGCTCACCATCCGCTAGCGGTTACAATGAGCAGTTCTTC. Its translation is CASSPSASGYNEQFF.

This chain uses TRBV5-1 with TRBJ1-1; 8 bases match TRBD1. Germline assignment: CDR1 SGHRS and CDR2 YFSETQ. This CDR3 comprises 14 residues. J lost 2 bases, V lost 5 bases, and 5 bases had no gene match. The CDR3 DNA sequence: TGCGCCAGCAGACACCAGGGGGCTAACACTGAAGCTTTCTTT. Protein sequence: CASRHQGANTEAFF.

In regard to this clone: Other DNA sequences in the sample encode the same CDR3. In DNA form, the CDR3 reads TGCGCCAGCAGCTTGGACGGGATGAACACTGAAGCTTTCTTT. It specifies CASSLDGMNTEAFF. The chain employs TRBV5-1 and TRBJ1-1, with no clear D. CDR1 SGHRS and CDR2 YFSETQ come from the germline V gene. Trimming removed 0 bases at V and 0 bases at J, with 6 bases between. This CDR3 has 14 residues. The full variable domain, rest sourced from reference TRBV5-1 and TRBJ1-1, is KAGVTQTPRYLIKTRGQQVTLSCSPISGHRSVSWYQQTPGQGLQFLFEYFSETQRNKGNFPGRFSGRQFSNSRSEMNVSTLELGDSALYLCASSLDGMNTEAFFGQGTRLTVV.

The genes are TRBV3-1 (or the pseudogene TRBV3-2) and TRBJ1-1; D unclear. Trimming cost V 2 bases and J 6 bases, with 13 bases left between them. The CDR3 sequence is 14 residues long. Germline V lookup: CDR1 LGHDT, CDR2 YNNKEL (reference sequence). CDR3 sequence reads: CASSQRTPKAEAFF. The CDR3 DNA reads TGTGCCAGCAGCCAACGCACTCCCAAAGCTGAAGCTTTCTTT.